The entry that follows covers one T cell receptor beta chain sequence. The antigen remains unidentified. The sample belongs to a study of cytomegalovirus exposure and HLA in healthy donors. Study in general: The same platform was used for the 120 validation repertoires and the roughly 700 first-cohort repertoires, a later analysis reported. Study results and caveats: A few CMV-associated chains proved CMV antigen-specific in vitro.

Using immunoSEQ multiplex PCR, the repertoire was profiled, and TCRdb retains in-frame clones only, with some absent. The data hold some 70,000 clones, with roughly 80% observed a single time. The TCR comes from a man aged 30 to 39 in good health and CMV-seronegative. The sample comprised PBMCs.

This CDR3 reads CSVEDGHNQPQHF. The CDR3 bases are TGCAGCGTTGAAGACGGACATAATCAGCCCCAGCATTTT. This chain links TRBV29-1 with TRBJ1-5; D is perhaps TRBD1 (5 bases). CDR1 is SQVTM and CDR2 is ANQGSEA in the germline V gene. The CDR3 runs 13 residues. The V end was cut by 0 bases, the J end by 4 bases, with 7 bases between.